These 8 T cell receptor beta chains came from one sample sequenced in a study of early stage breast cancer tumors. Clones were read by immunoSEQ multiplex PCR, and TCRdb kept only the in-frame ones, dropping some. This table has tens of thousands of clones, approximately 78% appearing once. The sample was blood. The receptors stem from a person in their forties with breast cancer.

This CDR3 is CASSDDSVYNEKLFF. The CDR3 DNA follows: TGTGCCAGCAGCGACGACAGCGTTTACAATGAAAAACTGTTTTTT. The chain has TRBV2 and TRBJ1-4; perhaps TRBD1 as D (5 bases). The CDR3 loop spans 15 amino acids. The V end lost 6 bases, the J end lost 5 bases, and 16 bases lay between the germline ends. Per the germline V gene, CDR1 is SNHLY and CDR2 is FYNNEI.

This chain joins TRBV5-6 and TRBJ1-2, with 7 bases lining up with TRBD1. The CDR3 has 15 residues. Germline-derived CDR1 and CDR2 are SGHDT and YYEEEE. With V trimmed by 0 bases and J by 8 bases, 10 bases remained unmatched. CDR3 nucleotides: TGTGCCAGCAGCTTGGTTGACAGGGTCGCAGTAGGCTACACCTTC. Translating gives CASSLVDRVAVGYTF.

CDR3 loop: CASSQPGTGANEQFF. The CDR3 bases are TGTGCCAGCAGCCAACCAGGGACAGGGGCCAATGAGCAGTTCTTC. V and J are TRBV4-2 and TRBJ2-1, with 10 bases fitting TRBD1. There are 15 residues in the CDR3. V trimming: 2 bases; J trimming: 6 bases; junction bases outside the gene matches: 4. Germline V gene lookup returns CDR1 LGHNA and CDR2 YNFKEQ.

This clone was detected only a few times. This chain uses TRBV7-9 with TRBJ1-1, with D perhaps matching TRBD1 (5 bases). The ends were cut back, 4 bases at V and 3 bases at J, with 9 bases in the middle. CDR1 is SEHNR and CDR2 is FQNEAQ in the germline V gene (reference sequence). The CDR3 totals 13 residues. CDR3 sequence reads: CASSSQGYTEAFF. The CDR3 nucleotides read TGTGCCAGCAGCTCCCAGGGATACACTGAAGCTTTCTTT. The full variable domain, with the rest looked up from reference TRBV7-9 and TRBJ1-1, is DTGVSQNPRHKITKRGQNVTFRCDPISEHNRLYWYRQTLGQGPEFLTYFQNEAQLEKSRLLSDRFSAERPKGSFSTLEIQRTEQGDSAMYLCASSSQGYTEAFFGQGTRLTVV.

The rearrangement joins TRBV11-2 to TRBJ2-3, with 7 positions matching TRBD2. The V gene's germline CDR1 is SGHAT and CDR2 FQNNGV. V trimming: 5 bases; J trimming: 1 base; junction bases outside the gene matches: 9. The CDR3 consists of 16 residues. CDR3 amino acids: CASSPPVGRGTDTQYF. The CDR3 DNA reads TGTGCCAGCAGCCCCCCCGTTGGGAGGGGCACAGATACGCAGTATTTT.

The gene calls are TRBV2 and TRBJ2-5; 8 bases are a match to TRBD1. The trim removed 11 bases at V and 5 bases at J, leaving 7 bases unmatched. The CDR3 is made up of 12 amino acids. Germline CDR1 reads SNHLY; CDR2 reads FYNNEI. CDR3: CAVQGVGETQYF. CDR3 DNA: TGTGCCGTACAGGGGGTGGGGGAGACCCAGTACTTC.

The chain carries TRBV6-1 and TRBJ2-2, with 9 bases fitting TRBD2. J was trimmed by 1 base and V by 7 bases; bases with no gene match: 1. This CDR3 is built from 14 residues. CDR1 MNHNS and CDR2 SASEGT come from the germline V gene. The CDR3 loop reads CASKTSGNTGELFF. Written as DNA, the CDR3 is TGTGCCAGCAAGACTAGCGGGAACACCGGGGAGCTGTTTTTT.

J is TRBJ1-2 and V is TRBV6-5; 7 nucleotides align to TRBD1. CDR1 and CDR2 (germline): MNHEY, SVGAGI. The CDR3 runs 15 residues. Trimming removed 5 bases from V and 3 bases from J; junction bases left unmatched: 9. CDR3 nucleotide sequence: TGTGCCAGCAGTCCTCGAGGAGGGGGCTACTATGGCTACACCTTC. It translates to CASSPRGGGYYGYTF.